This TCR beta chain comes out of a study of early T cells in non-severe SARS-CoV-2 infection. This clonotype turned up a few times. TCRdb called the 5' RACE reads again in MiXCR, with one record for every CDR3 protein. The data hold 75,000 to 90,000 distinct CDR3 sequences, with 10% observed a single time. The CDR3 is 15 amino acids. The germline V gene encodes CDR1 SGHAT and CDR2 FQNNGV. Trimming pared 1 base from V and 4 bases from J, leaving 13 bases between. The sample was whole blood, taken at baseline. The TCR comes from an adult who was a healthcare worker with PCR-confirmed SARS-CoV-2 infection or an uninfected control (not recorded which). This chain joins TRBV11-2 and TRBJ1-2, with D possibly being TRBD1 (6 bases). The CDR3 nucleotides read TGTGCCAGCAGCTTAGGCGCGGGGGGCCTCTATGGCTACACCTTC. Its translation is CASSLGAGGLYGYTF.